One sample yielded the 14 T cell receptor beta chains listed below, sequenced in a study of tumor-infiltrating lymphocytes in primary liver carcinoma. Starting material of roughly 550 ng total RNA yielded TCR beta cDNA via a constant-region primer. Construction of TCR beta libraries relied on three successive nested multiplex PCR rounds employing slightly modified ARM-PCR. Use of TRBV1-TRBV30 forward primers with a C-beta reverse primer characterized the first two PCR rounds, which lasted nine to eleven cycles each. TCRdb independently ran MiXCR on the multiplex PCR reads; one entry per CDR3 protein. The table has roughly 50,000 distinct CDR3 sequences, over 65% seen once. Bulk tissue was left unsorted, and RNA and DNA were co-extracted from 20-30 mg of it. The sample was liver tumor tissue from sampling region 2. Specified subset: tumor region T2, inferior pole. These receptors all come from a man between 35 and 55 years old with primary liver carcinoma and hepatitis B virus infection.

This chain uses TRBV11-2 with TRBJ2-5; 9 nucleotides line up with TRBD1. The CDR3 consists of 14 residues. V shed 6 bases and J 9 bases; nucleotides not matched to a gene: 11. Germline assignment: CDR1 SGHAT and CDR2 FQNNGV. DNA for the CDR3: TGTGCCAGCAGGTTGGGGACAGGGCAGGAGGCCCAGTACTTC. Protein product: CASRLGTGQEAQYF.

Comment on this clonotype: In this CDR3 the conserved last residue, phenylalanine or tryptophan, is missing, so a read error is likely. Because the CDR3's place on the DNA is in doubt, the DNA is left out and the CDR3 is given as listed by TCRdb. The chain links TRBV6-5 to TRBJ1-2; the table names TRBD1, a call not compared with the DNA. Both ends counted, the CDR3 spans 17 residues. The germline gives CDR1 MNHEY, CDR2 SVGAGI. CDR3 in amino acids: CANSSQGGAGASRGYAI.

This chain joins TRBV11-2 and TRBJ2-2; D call uncertain. V lost 2 bases, J lost 3 bases, and 10 bases lay in between. The germline V gene has CDR1 SGHAT and CDR2 FQNNGV. The length of the CDR3 is 15 residues. CDR3 bases: TGTGCCAGCAGCTTACTCAGTACGGACACCGGGGAGCTGTTTTTT. Translating it yields CASSLLSTDTGELFF.

As for this clonotype: Mismatch with germline at one junction end may stem from a read error. The gene calls are TRBV29-1 and TRBJ2-7; 7 bases map to TRBD2. Germline V gives CDR1 SQVTM, CDR2 ANQGSEA. There are 11 residues in the CDR3. The CDR3 sequence is CSGGGVAGLYF. In nucleotides, the CDR3 is TGCAGCGGGGGGGGAGTAGCCGGGCTGTACTTT.

Note on this clonotype: The CDR3 carries no conserved terminal phenylalanine or tryptophan, so it likely arises from a read error. The rearrangement uses TRBV7-9 and TRBJ2-3; D might be TRBD2 (5 bases). V gave up 6 bases and J gave up 4 bases, with 8 bases separating them. Germline-derived CDR1 and CDR2 are SEHNR and FQNEAQ (reference sequence). The CDR3 has 12 residues. The CDR3 region is CASRSGSDTQYL. Here the CDR3 DNA reads TGTGCCAGCAGATCGGGATCAGATACGCAGTATCTT.

This clonotype was observed many times. The genes are TRBV6-1 and TRBJ2-1; 7 nucleotides line up with TRBD2. J lost 7 bases, V lost 4 bases, and 16 bases had no gene match. CDR1 MNHNS and CDR2 SASEGT come from the germline V gene. This CDR3 is 17 amino acids long. In DNA, the CDR3 is TGTGCCAGCAGTGGGGGGTCGTGGGCGGGAGAGGTGAATGAGCAGTTCTTC. It encodes CASSGGSWAGEVNEQFF.

The CDR3 coding sequence is TGCGCCGTTTACGGACAGGCCAGCTCCTACGAGCAGTACTTC. Its protein product is CAVYGQASSYEQYF. The gene calls are TRBV29-1 and TRBJ2-7; TRBD1 agrees at 7 bases. The CDR3 totals 14 residues. In germline, CDR1 is SQVTM, CDR2 ANQGSEA.

Details on this clonotype: One end of the junction is discordant with germline, which a read error may explain. This rearrangement joins TRBV10-3 to TRBJ2-7; tentative D call: TRBD1 (6 bases). The CDR3 runs to 15 residues. The V gene's germline CDR1 is ENHRY and CDR2 SYGVKD. In nucleotides, the CDR3 is TGTGCCATGAGCCCCCGACAGGTAGGCTCCTACGAGCAGCACTTC. Its translation: CAMSPRQVGSYEQHF.

About this clonotype: Mismatch with germline at one junction end may stem from a read error. The chain employs TRBV12-3 or TRBV12-4 and TRBJ2-2; 8 nucleotides align to TRBD1. CDR3 length: 15 residues. The CDR3, as DNA: TGTGCCAGCAGTTCGATAACAGGGGGGATCGGGGTGCTGTTTTTT. This gives the protein CASSSITGGIGVLFF.

Of note for this clonotype: Germline and junction disagree at one end, which may indicate a read error. The chain has TRBV6-5 and TRBJ1-1, with no clear D. The CDR3 sequence is 14 residues long. Germline loops: CDR1 MNHEY, CDR2 SVGAGI. CDR3 sequence (DNA): TGTGCCAGCAGGCCTGTAGAACGCGGAACTGGAGCTTTCTTT. Translating it yields CASRPVERGTGAFF.

Of note for this clonotype: A junction boundary mismatches the germline segment, possibly from a read error. The rearrangement joins TRBV5-6 to TRBJ1-1, with unresolved D. CDR3 length: 15 amino acids. CDR1 and CDR2 from the germline V gene are SGHDT and YYEEEE. The CDR3 here is CASRSGPDSNAEAFF. The CDR3 DNA is TGTGCCAGCAGGAGTGGCCCAGACTCGAACGCTGAAGCTTTCTTT.

The chain has TRBV28 and TRBJ2-2, with unresolved D. The germline CDR1 and CDR2 sequences are MDHEN and SYDVKM. V lost 2 bases and J 3 bases, leaving 4 bases between the germline ends. This CDR3 region has 13 residues. Here the CDR3 reads CASSLLDTGELFF. CDR3 nucleotides: TGTGCCAGCAGTTTACTGGACACCGGGGAGCTGTTTTTT.

This clonotype was seen more than once but under ten times. No conserved phenylalanine or tryptophan is present at the end of the CDR3, so a read error is the likely explanation. The chain joins TRBV6-6 to TRBJ2-3; D is possibly TRBD2 (6 bases). Germline values: CDR1 MNHNY, CDR2 SVGAGI (reference sequence). CDR3 length: 16 amino acids. V lost 6 bases and J lost 2, with 18 bases in between. CDR3 sequence (DNA): TGTGCCAGCAGGCCCCGCGCTACTAGCCTCACAGATACGCAGTATCTT. Protein sequence: CASRPRATSLTDTQYL.

To note about this clonotype: At one end the junction does not follow the germline gene, possibly because of a read error. The gene calls are TRBV11-2 and TRBJ2-1; D could derive from TRBD1 or TRBD2 (5 bases each). The CDR3 runs to 16 residues. Germline values: CDR1 SGHAT, CDR2 FQNNGV. The CDR3 loop reads CAISQRWTPLGDEQLF. CDR3 DNA: TGTGCCATCAGCCAGCGGTGGACTCCCCTAGGGGATGAACAGCTCTTC.